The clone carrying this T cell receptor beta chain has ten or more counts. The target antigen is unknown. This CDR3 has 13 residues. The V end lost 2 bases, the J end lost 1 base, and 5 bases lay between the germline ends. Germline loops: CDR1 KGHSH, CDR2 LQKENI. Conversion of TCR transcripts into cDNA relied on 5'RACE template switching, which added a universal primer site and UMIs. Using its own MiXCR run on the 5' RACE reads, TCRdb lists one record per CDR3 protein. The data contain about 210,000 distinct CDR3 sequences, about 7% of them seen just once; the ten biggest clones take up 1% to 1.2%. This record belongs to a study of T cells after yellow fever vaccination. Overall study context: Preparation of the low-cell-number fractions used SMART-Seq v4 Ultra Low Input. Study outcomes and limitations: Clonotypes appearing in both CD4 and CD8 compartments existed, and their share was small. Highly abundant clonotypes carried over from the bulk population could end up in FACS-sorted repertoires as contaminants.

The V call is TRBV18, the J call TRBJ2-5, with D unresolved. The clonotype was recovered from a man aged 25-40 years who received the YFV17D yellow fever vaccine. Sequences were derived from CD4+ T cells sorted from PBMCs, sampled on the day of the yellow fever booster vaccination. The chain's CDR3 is CASSPVGQETQYF. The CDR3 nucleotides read TGTGCCAGCTCACCAGTCGGCCAAGAGACCCAGTACTTC.